Following are 20 T cell receptor beta chains from one sample sequenced in a study of T-cell memory formation after mild COVID-19. In TCRdb, the 5' RACE reads were re-called with MiXCR into one record per CDR3 protein. This table has hundreds of thousands of distinct CDR3 sequences, 20% appearing once. Input material: PBMCs or a T cell subset sorted from them (not recorded which). Receptor source: an adult woman who had mild COVID-19 (a few samples of this study predate the infection). Cell type and time point are not known.

The J gene is TRBJ1-3, the V gene TRBV7-9; D unresolved. The length of the CDR3 is 16 residues. V was clipped by 4 bases and J by 0 bases, with 13 bases between them. Germline lookup yields CDR1 SEHNR and CDR2 FQNEAQ (reference sequence). The CDR3 loop is CASSSLSTLSGNTIYF. The CDR3 region has the DNA TGTGCCAGCAGCTCACTATCTACGCTCTCTGGAAACACCATATATTTT.

The J gene is TRBJ2-3, the V gene TRBV15; the D is unclear. The germline gives CDR1 LNHNV, CDR2 YYDKDF (reference sequence). Trimming pared 0 bases from V and 6 bases from J, leaving 16 bases between. CDR3 length equals 16 residues. In DNA form, the CDR3 reads TGTGCCACCAGCAGAGATCCCCTTGGTGGGGTGGATACGCAGTATTTT. Protein product: CATSRDPLGGVDTQYF.

A few counts support this clonotype. As DNA, the CDR3 is TGTGCCAGCAGCCCCCCCGTTGGGACCCCAACGAACACCGGGGAGCTGTTTTTT. Translation: CASSPPVGTPTNTGELFF. This sequence joins TRBV7-2 and TRBJ2-2; possibly TRBD1 or TRBD2 for D (5 bases each). The CDR3 consists of 18 residues. V was cut by 5 bases and J by 0 bases, with 19 bases left in between. CDR1 and CDR2 (germline): SGHTA, FQGNSA.

This clonotype occurred a few times. This chain uses TRBV30 with TRBJ2-3; 8 bases fit TRBD2. Germline values: CDR1 GTSNPN, CDR2 SVGIG (reference sequence). Trimming at V came to 0 bases and at J to 0 bases, leaving 11 bases not matched to a gene. The CDR3 loop spans 18 amino acids. For the CDR3, the DNA is TGTGCCTGGAGTGTATCTGCGGGGGGTCCTTCTAGCACAGATACGCAGTATTTT. This sequence encodes CAWSVSAGGPSSTDTQYF.

The rearrangement joins TRBV7-2 to TRBJ1-5; D gene ambiguous. CDR3 size: 16 residues. Germline V CDR1 and CDR2: SGHTA, FQGNSA. Trimming took 3 bases from V and 0 from J, leaving 12 bases between them. The CDR3, as DNA: TGTGCCAGCAGCTTTGGGGTTTTTGGTAGCAATCAGCCCCAGCATTTT. It is translated as CASSFGVFGSNQPQHF.

This clonotype was detected only a few times. The V call is TRBV20-1, the J call TRBJ1-2; D gene ambiguous. The CDR3 is 11 residues long. Per the germline V gene, CDR1 is DFQATT and CDR2 is SNEGSKA (reference sequence). Trimming cost V 5 bases and J 2 bases, with 6 bases left between them. The CDR3: CSAGRNYGYTF. The CDR3 nucleotides are TGCAGTGCTGGACGGAACTATGGCTACACCTTC.

V usage is TRBV10-3 and J usage is TRBJ2-4, with D uncertain. The germline CDR1 and CDR2 sequences are ENHRY and SYGVKD. This CDR3 spans 15 amino acids. V shed 4 bases and J shed 4 bases, with 14 bases lying between them. CDR3 region: CAISGAGRRKNIQYF. The CDR3 DNA reads TGTGCCATCAGTGGAGCAGGACGACGAAAAAACATTCAGTACTTC.

This rearrangement joins TRBV20-1 to TRBJ1-2; D may be TRBD1 (5 bases). Looked up from germline, CDR1 is DFQATT and CDR2 is SNEGSKA (reference sequence). This CDR3 is 12 amino acids long. V was cut by 1 base and J by 6 bases, with 9 bases left in between. CDR3 residues: CSARVPGNGYTF. The CDR3 DNA reads TGCAGTGCTAGAGTTCCAGGGAATGGCTACACCTTC.

In this sample, this clonotype turned up a few times. V usage is TRBV4-1 and J usage is TRBJ1-5; maybe TRBD1 (6 bases). CDR3 length equals 16 residues. Germline V gene lookup returns CDR1 MGHRA and CDR2 YSYEKL. V was clipped by 4 bases and J by 6 bases, with 19 bases between them. CDR3 sequence reads: CASSPAIVGGGQPQHF. CDR3 in DNA: TGCGCCAGCAGCCCCGCCATCGTCGGGGGCGGTCAGCCCCAGCATTTT.

This chain joins TRBV20-1 and TRBJ1-1; D is unresolved. V was trimmed by 3 bases and J by 2 bases, leaving 10 bases between them. The CDR3 loop spans 13 amino acids. The V gene's germline CDR1 is DFQATT and CDR2 SNEGSKA (reference sequence). CDR3 bases: TGCAGTGCTAGTGTTCCGAAAAACACTGAAGCTTTCTTT. It is translated as CSASVPKNTEAFF.

CDR3 amino acids: CASRPGGFYNEQFF. CDR3 DNA: TGTGCCAGCAGGCCTGGAGGGTTCTACAATGAGCAGTTCTTC. V and J are TRBV5-6 and TRBJ2-1; maybe TRBD2 (6 bases). CDR1 is SGHDT and CDR2 is YYEEEE in the germline V gene. Trimming pared 5 bases from V and 3 bases from J, leaving 12 bases between. This CDR3 contains 14 residues.

The chain couples TRBV19 to TRBJ1-1; a weak D match, TRBD1 (6 bases). This CDR3 is built from 15 residues. Germline V gene data show CDR1 as LNHDA and CDR2 as SQIVND (reference sequence). V was cut by 5 bases and J by 0 bases, with 13 bases left in between. In DNA form, the CDR3 reads TGTGCCAGTAGTGAAGCCGGGACACTGAACACTGAAGCTTTCTTT. It codes for CASSEAGTLNTEAFF.

This clonotype was counted a single time. The chain uses TRBV20-1 and TRBJ1-2, with D possibly TRBD1 on 5 matching bases. V dropped 4 bases and J dropped 3 bases, with 9 bases sitting between them. This CDR3 spans 12 amino acids. CDR1 is DFQATT, CDR2 SNEGSKA, per germline (reference sequence). In DNA form, the CDR3 reads TGCAGTGCTATTCGGGGGGACTATGGCTACACCTTC. Translation gives CSAIRGDYGYTF.

This clonotype was seen only a few times. The V and J genes are TRBV7-9 and TRBJ2-7, with D uncertain. The CDR3 extends over 15 amino acids. The V gene's germline CDR1 is SEHNR and CDR2 FQNEAQ (reference sequence). Trimming took 0 bases from V and 0 from J, leaving 9 bases between them. The CDR3 sequence: CASSLAPPDSYEQYF. In nucleotides, the CDR3 is TGTGCCAGCAGCTTAGCCCCCCCCGACTCCTACGAGCAGTACTTC. The whole variable domain, filled in from reference TRBV7-9 and TRBJ2-7, reads DTGVSQNPRHKITKRGQNVTFRCDPISEHNRLYWYRQTLGQGPEFLTYFQNEAQLEKSRLLSDRFSAERPKGSFSTLEIQRTEQGDSAMYLCASSLAPPDSYEQYFGPGTRLTVT.

The table lists this clonotype with a few counts. The V gene is TRBV7-8, the J gene TRBJ2-5; D call uncertain. Germline V lookup: CDR1 SGHVS, CDR2 FQNEAQ. The CDR3 is made up of 13 amino acids. V gave up 5 bases and J gave up 2 bases, with 9 bases separating them. The CDR3 nucleotides read TGTGCCAGCAGCAGACGGATACAAGAGACCCAGTACTTC. Its translation: CASSRRIQETQYF.

This clonotype was counted between two and nine times. This chain connects TRBV4-1 to TRBJ1-1; the D gene is possibly TRBD1 (5 bases). Trimming took off 4 bases at V and 10 bases at J, with 16 bases between the two ends. This CDR3 spans 13 amino acids. Per germline, CDR1 MGHRA and CDR2 YSYEKL. Written as DNA, the CDR3 is TGCGCCAGCAGCCCATTTCGAGGGGTCGGAGCTTTCTTT. The encoded protein is CASSPFRGVGAFF.

This clonotype came up many times. The J gene is TRBJ2-3, the V gene TRBV12-3 or TRBV12-4, with D tentatively TRBD1 (5 bases). This CDR3 comprises 13 residues. Trimming took 6 bases from V and 0 from J, leaving 7 bases between them. CDR3 in amino acids: CASRPGSTDTQYF. The CDR3 DNA reads TGTGCCAGCAGGCCAGGGAGCACAGATACGCAGTATTTT.

The chain is built from TRBV7-9 and TRBJ2-1; no clear D. Deletions cut 3 bases from V and 0 bases from J, with 9 bases between. The length of the CDR3 is 15 residues. Germline CDR1 reads SEHNR; CDR2 reads FQNEAQ (reference sequence). CDR3 in amino acids: CASSFPDPSYNEQFF. The DNA for the CDR3 is TGTGCCAGCAGCTTTCCGGACCCCTCCTACAATGAGCAGTTCTTC.

The J gene is TRBJ2-5, the V gene TRBV29-1; D tentatively fits TRBD1 or TRBD2 (6 bases each). The length of the CDR3 is 13 residues. Looked up from germline, CDR1 is SQVTM and CDR2 is ANQGSEA. The V gene lost 4 bases and the J gene lost 9 bases, with 18 bases spanning the gap. The CDR3 sequence is CSVGGQGGGAQYF. The CDR3 bases are TGCAGCGTTGGGGGGCAGGGAGGAGGGGCCCAGTACTTC.

This clonotype was seen a handful of times. The chain has TRBV9 and TRBJ2-2; D is uncertain. Germline CDR1 reads SGDLS; CDR2 reads YYNGEE. The CDR3 length is 14 residues. V lost 1 base, J lost 0 bases, and 4 bases lay in between. DNA for the CDR3: TGTGCCAGCAGCGTAAGGTCGAACACCGGGGAGCTGTTTTTT. Its protein is CASSVRSNTGELFF. Looking up the rest from reference TRBV9 and TRBJ2-2 gives the full variable domain: DSGVTQTPKHLITATGQRVTLRCSPRSGDLSVYWYQQSLDQGLQFLIQYYNGEERAKGNILERFSAQQFPDLHSELNLSSLELGDSALYFCASSVRSNTGELFFGEGSRLTVL.